This T cell receptor beta chain was identified during a study of shared clonotypes between healthy human individuals. Overall study: CD8 memory received one plate per donor, CD8 naive two, CD4 memory three and CD4 naive three.

Sequencing was performed with immunoSEQ multiplex PCR; in TCRdb, only in-frame clones are kept and a portion is missing. The sample lists about 700,000 clones, approximately 90% occurring once. Per the germline V gene, CDR1 is LNHDA and CDR2 is SQIVND (reference sequence). V lost 6 bases and J lost 2; bases outside the gene matches: 10. The CDR3 sequence is 16 residues long. Selected positively for CCR7 and CD45RO-negative, naive CD8 cells excluded terminally differentiated effector memory CD45RA+ cells. This receptor was obtained from a man aged 25 to 40 in good health. The specimen sequenced was naive CD8+ T cells sorted from blood. The rearrangement uses TRBV19 and TRBJ2-3; 8 positions agree with TRBD2. The CDR3, as DNA: TGTGCCAGTAGCTTGAGCGGGAGCGGATCCACAGATACGCAGTATTTT. It yields the protein CASSLSGSGSTDTQYF.